A selection of T cell receptor beta chains follows, all from one sample in a study of blood T cells in healthy people across ages. MiXCR, applied by TCRdb to the 5' RACE reads, yields one record per CDR3 protein. The sample includes about 970,000 distinct CDR3 sequences, 51% of them seen just once. Input material: blood. The receptors originated from a woman aged 60-75 years in good health. Both conserved end residues are part of each CDR3. D genes are given only for firm matches. A row's size may be missing; if present it is once, few, many or a size class.

D: -
length: 15
V: TRBV5-1
J: TRBJ2-3
size: -
DNA: TGCGCCAGCAGCTTAACAGTCCGAGGCACAGATACGCAGTATTTT
CDR3: CASSLTVRGTDTQYF

D: -
length: 14
V: TRBV2
J: TRBJ2-3
size: once
DNA: TGTGCCAGCATGTTGAGTGTCCCAACGGATACGCAGTATTTT
CDR3: CASMLSVPTDTQYF

D: -
length: 16
V: TRBV7-9
J: TRBJ1-1
size: -
DNA: TGTGCCAGCAGCTTAGAGGGGATCCTCTGGGGCACTGAAGCTTTCTTT
CDR3: CASSLEGILWGTEAFF

D: -
length: 15
V: TRBV4-2
J: TRBJ2-1
size: -
DNA: TGTGCCAGCAGCCAAGGAGATAGGACCTACAATGAGCAGTTCTTC
CDR3: CASSQGDRTYNEQFF

D: -
length: 15
V: TRBV6-5
J: TRBJ2-1
size: -
DNA: TGTGCCAGCAGTTACTCGGGTAGCGTGAGGGACGAGCAGTTCTTC
CDR3: CASSYSGSVRDEQFF

D: -
length: 16
V: TRBV4-1
J: TRBJ1-2
size: -
DNA: TGCGCCAGCAGCCCAGCCCAATCGACAGGAGGGTATGGCTACACCTTC
CDR3: CASSPAQSTGGYGYTF

D: -
length: 14
V: TRBV20-1
J: TRBJ2-2
size: -
DNA: TGCAGTGCTAGAGACCCGGCTGGTACCGGGGAGCTGTTTTTT
CDR3: CSARDPAGTGELFF

D: TRBD1
length: 14
V: TRBV6-4
J: TRBJ2-3
size: -
DNA: TGTGCCAGCAGTACCGGACAGGGAGAAGATACGCAGTATTTT
CDR3: CASSTGQGEDTQYF

D: -
length: 17
V: TRBV4-3
J: TRBJ2-3
size: once
DNA: TGCGCCAGCAGCAAGTTTCTATTTCGACAGAACACAGATACGCAGTATTTT
CDR3: CASSKFLFRQNTDTQYF

D: -
length: 14
V: TRBV5-1
J: TRBJ2-5
size: -
DNA: TGCGCCAGCAGCTTCGAATTAACCCAAGAGACCCAGTACTTC
CDR3: CASSFELTQETQYF

D: -
length: 16
V: TRBV3-1
J: TRBJ2-1
size: -
DNA: TGTGCCAGCAGCCAACCAGGCGGGGAGAGTAACAATGAGCAGTTCTTC
CDR3: CASSQPGGESNNEQFF

D: -
length: 13
V: TRBV10-3
J: TRBJ1-2
size: -
DNA: TGTGCCATCAGTGAGAGTCAGAATTATGGCTACACCTTC
CDR3: CAISESQNYGYTF

D: -
length: 14
V: TRBV6-2/TRBV6-3
J: TRBJ2-3
size: few
DNA: TGTGCCAGCAGTCCCCGGGGGTTCCGGGATACGCAGTATTTT
CDR3: CASSPRGFRDTQYF

D: -
length: 15
V: TRBV24-1
J: TRBJ1-1
size: -
DNA: TGTGCCACCAGTAAAGGGACGGGGAGGGTCACTGAAGCTTTCTTT
CDR3: CATSKGTGRVTEAFF

D: -
length: 15
V: TRBV4-3
J: TRBJ2-7
size: -
DNA: TGCGCCAGCAGCCGTCTAACGGGAGAGGCCTACGAGCAGTACTTC
CDR3: CASSRLTGEAYEQYF

D: -
length: 15
V: TRBV5-1
J: TRBJ2-1
size: once
DNA: TGCGCCAGCAGCTTGGGGGGGACCGGCGGTGGTGAGCAGTTCTTC
CDR3: CASSLGGTGGGEQFF

D: -
length: 14
V: TRBV24-1
J: TRBJ2-5
size: -
DNA: TGTGCCACCAGTGATTCCTTAGCGGAAGAGACCCAGTACTTC
CDR3: CATSDSLAEETQYF

D: TRBD2
length: 16
V: TRBV9
J: TRBJ2-5
size: few
DNA: TGTGCCAGCAGCGTAGGACTAGCGGCAGGGGGAGAGACCCAGTACTTC
CDR3: CASSVGLAAGGETQYF

D: TRBD2
length: 14
V: TRBV12-3/TRBV12-4
J: TRBJ2-7
size: -
DNA: TGTGCCAGCAGTTTCGGGCTAGCGGCCTACGAGCAGTACTTC
CDR3: CASSFGLAAYEQYF

D: -
length: 16
V: TRBV7-2
J: TRBJ2-5
size: -
DNA: TGTGCCAGCAGCTTAGTGGCGGGCCGGGGTTCCAATGAGCAGTACTTC
CDR3: CASSLVAGRGSNEQYF

D: -
length: 14
V: TRBV6-1
J: TRBJ1-4
size: -
DNA: TGTGCCAGCAGTTTACAGGTGTTTGGGGAAAAACTGTTTTTT
CDR3: CASSLQVFGEKLFF

D: -
length: 12
V: TRBV29-1
J: TRBJ2-7
size: many
DNA: TGCAGCGTTATAGCTACCGCCTACGAGCAGTACTTC
CDR3: CSVIATAYEQYF